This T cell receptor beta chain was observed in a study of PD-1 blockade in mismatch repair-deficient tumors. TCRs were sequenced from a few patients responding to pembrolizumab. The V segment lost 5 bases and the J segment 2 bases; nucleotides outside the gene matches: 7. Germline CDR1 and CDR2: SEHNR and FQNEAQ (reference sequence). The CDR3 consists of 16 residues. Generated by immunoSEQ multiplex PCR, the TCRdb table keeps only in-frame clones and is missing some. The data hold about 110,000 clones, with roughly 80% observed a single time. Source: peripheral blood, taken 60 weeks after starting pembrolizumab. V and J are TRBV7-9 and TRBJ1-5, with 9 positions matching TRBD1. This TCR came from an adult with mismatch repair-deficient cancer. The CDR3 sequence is CASSATGGGGNQPQHF. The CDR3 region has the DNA TGTGCCAGCAGCGCAACAGGGGGCGGGGGCAATCAGCCCCAGCATTTT.